This TCR beta chain was observed in a study of CD8 T cells in ankylosing spondylitis. Study results and limitations: It appeared that ankylosing spondylitis blood was characterized by a TCR beta motif of 8 or 9 highly homologous variants.

With V trimmed by 4 bases and J by 3 bases, 7 bases remained unmatched. Germline loops: CDR1 SGHRS, CDR2 YFSETQ. The CDR3 sequence is 15 residues long. TCRdb used MiXCR to reprocess the 5' RACE reads, holding one entry per CDR3 protein. The table has approximately 440,000 distinct CDR3 sequences, 17% seen once; the top ten hold 0.95% to 1.1%. The table lists this clonotype with many counts. Its target is unknown. Material: blood, either unsorted or a sorted T cell fraction (not recorded which). This sequence originates from a male donor with ankylosing spondylitis. The chain couples TRBV5-1 to TRBJ1-1; 9 bases line up with TRBD1. For the CDR3, the DNA is TGCGCCAGCAGCCCCGAACAGGGGGCCTACACTGAAGCTTTCTTT. Protein sequence: CASSPEQGAYTEAFF.